These 18 T cell receptor beta chains share one sample of origin, sequenced in a study of vaccination and CD4 T cells after COVID-19. What these receptors recognize is not known. Treatment given: roughly ten-day PBMC culture with coronavirus spike peptide pools or control peptides (ViraFEST assay). The Oncomine TCR Beta short-read assay sequenced DNA from cultured CD4+ T cells. TCRdb reprocessed the PCR reads via MiXCR and lists one record per CDR3 protein. The table shows 15,000 to 20,000 distinct CDR3 sequences, with roughly half occurring only once. The sequenced sample was CD4+ T cells from blood, cultured in vitro, obtained before SARS-CoV-2 vaccination. Source of these receptors: a human donor who had recovered from COVID-19.

This clonotype was observed once. V gene TRBV20-1 combines with J gene TRBJ1-5; 8 positions agree with TRBD1. The junction had 3 bases not matched to a gene; V was cut back by 2 bases and J by 0 bases. The CDR3 covers 15 residues. Germline V CDR1 and CDR2: DFQATT, SNEGSKA (reference sequence). The CDR3 here is CSARTGGNSNQPQHF. In nucleotides, the CDR3 is TGCAGTGCTAGAACAGGGGGGAATAGCAATCAGCCCCAGCATTTT.

The chain recombines TRBV4-3 with TRBJ2-7; TRBD2 agrees at 8 bases. The junction had 5 bases not matched to a gene; V was cut back by 1 base and J by 0 bases. Germline-derived CDR1 and CDR2 are LGHNA and YSLEER. This CDR3 comprises 16 residues. CDR3 coding DNA: TGCGCCAGCAGCCAAGTCCTAGCGGGTAGCTCCTACGAGCAGTACTTC. Translation: CASSQVLAGSSYEQYF.

This clonotype was observed a few times. The chain joins TRBV6-1 to TRBJ1-2; 9 bases align to TRBD1. The CDR3 is 13 amino acids. V gave up 6 bases and J gave up 7 bases; unmatched junction bases: 6. CDR1 is MNHNS, CDR2 SASEGT, per germline. Written as DNA, the CDR3 is TGTGCCAGCAGCGTGGACAGGGGCTTTGGCTACACCTTC. Its translation is CASSVDRGFGYTF.

The chain couples TRBV4-2 to TRBJ1-1; D is undetermined. Germline assignment: CDR1 LGHNA and CDR2 YNFKEQ. Trimming cost V 4 bases and J 3 bases, with 15 bases left between them. The CDR3 loop spans 15 amino acids. The CDR3 is CASSRQSQEYTEAFF. CDR3 DNA sequence: TGTGCCAGCAGCCGACAATCTCAGGAGTACACTGAAGCTTTCTTT.

The chain carries TRBV2 and TRBJ2-2, with D maybe TRBD2 (5 bases). Germline CDR1 reads SNHLY; CDR2 reads FYNNEI. The CDR3 extends over 14 amino acids. Trimming took 6 bases from V and 5 from J, leaving 13 bases between them. The CDR3 protein is CASRPGLDTGELFF. CDR3 sequence (DNA): TGTGCCAGCAGACCAGGACTTGATACCGGGGAGCTGTTTTTT.

This clonotype was observed a single time. The gene calls are TRBV6-2 or TRBV6-3 and TRBJ2-5, with unresolved D. CDR3 length: 13 residues. Trimming shortened V by 8 bases and J by 1 base, and 11 bases separated the two germline ends. Germline CDR1 MNHEY, CDR2 SVGEGT. CDR3 coding DNA: TGTGCCAGCGAGCAGGCCATCCAAGAGACCCAGTACTTC. Translation gives CASEQAIQETQYF.

The genes are TRBV11-2 and TRBJ2-7, with 10 bases lining up with TRBD1. The germline gives CDR1 SGHAT, CDR2 FQNNGV. V lost 5 bases and J lost 2; bases outside the gene matches: 3. CDR3 length: 14 amino acids. The DNA of the CDR3 is TGTGCCAGCAGCCAAGGACAGGGGGCCTACGAGCAGTACTTC. Encoded protein: CASSQGQGAYEQYF.

The V and J genes are TRBV6-5 and TRBJ1-5; D not resolved. Per germline, CDR1 MNHEY and CDR2 SVGAGI. There are 15 residues in the CDR3. Trimming removed 0 bases from V and 2 bases from J, with 8 bases in between. This chain's CDR3 is CASSYSKVGNQPQHF. The CDR3 bases are TGTGCCAGCAGTTACTCAAAGGTGGGCAATCAGCCCCAGCATTTT.

This clonotype was observed a handful of times. The CDR3, as DNA: TGTGCCAGTAGTACAAGGGGGCGCGGAGGGGGAAACTATGGCTACACCTTC. Its protein product is CASSTRGRGGGNYGYTF. The genes are TRBV19 and TRBJ1-2; 7 positions agree with TRBD1. The germline V gene has CDR1 LNHDA and CDR2 SQIVND (reference sequence). Trimming took 4 bases from V and 2 from J; bases not matched to a gene: 13. The CDR3 consists of 17 residues.

This rearrangement joins TRBV20-1 to TRBJ1-2, with D possibly being TRBD1 (6 bases). Germline assignment: CDR1 DFQATT and CDR2 SNEGSKA (reference sequence). Trimming cost V 0 bases and J 7 bases, with 18 bases left between them. CDR3 length: 15 amino acids. DNA of the CDR3: TGCAGTGCTAGAGACCTAATGACAGGACTCCGTGGCTACACCTTC. It yields the protein CSARDLMTGLRGYTF.

This clonotype has only one observation. The chain is built from TRBV7-9 and TRBJ2-2; 9 nucleotides align to TRBD2. V was pared by 1 base and J by 8 bases, with 8 bases of the junction left unmatched. The CDR3 sequence is 16 residues long. Germline CDR1 reads SEHNR; CDR2 reads FQNEAQ (reference sequence). The CDR3 DNA sequence: TGTGCCAGCAGCTTAGGGGTAGCGGGAGACAAAGGGGAGCTGTTTTTT. Protein sequence: CASSLGVAGDKGELFF.

The chain recombines TRBV10-3 with TRBJ2-3; either TRBD1 or TRBD2 may supply D (5 bases each). From germline, CDR1 is ENHRY and CDR2 SYGVKD. The CDR3 is 13 amino acids. Trimming took 7 bases from V and 0 from J, leaving 8 bases between them. The CDR3 reads CAIKGSSTDTQYF. The CDR3, as DNA: TGTGCCATCAAGGGGAGTAGCACAGATACGCAGTATTTT.

The chain uses TRBV7-2 and TRBJ1-2; 7 positions agree with TRBD1. Trimming took 6 bases from V and 3 from J; bases not matched to a gene: 13. This CDR3 has 16 residues. Germline loops: CDR1 SGHTA, CDR2 FQGNSA. CDR3 in DNA: TGTGCCAGCAGTTACAGACAGGGTTCTGAAGACTATGGCTACACCTTC. As protein: CASSYRQGSEDYGYTF.

The chain carries TRBV7-2 and TRBJ1-6, with D perhaps TRBD1 (6 bases). Per the germline V gene, CDR1 is SGHTA and CDR2 is FQGNSA. CDR3 length: 17 amino acids. Trimming stripped 1 base from V and 1 base from J, with 11 bases between. CDR3 DNA sequence: TGTGCCAGCAGCTTAGTTTCGGGGGCTTCCTATAATTCACCCCTCCACTTT. It is translated as CASSLVSGASYNSPLHF.

This clonotype has a handful of counts. The rearrangement joins TRBV19 to TRBJ1-5; maybe TRBD1 (5 bases). The V and J ends lost 7 bases and 5 bases respectively, with 15 bases between them. This CDR3 has 14 amino acids. Looked up from germline, CDR1 is LNHDA and CDR2 is SQIVND (reference sequence). In DNA, the CDR3 is TGTGCCAGTACCGACCTTTGGGGGGATCAGCCCCAGCATTTT. As protein: CASTDLWGDQPQHF.

The chain carries TRBV5-4 and TRBJ2-2; TRBD1 agrees at 8 bases. The germline V gene has CDR1 SGHNT and CDR2 YYREEE (reference sequence). Trimming removed 3 bases from V and 5 bases from J; junction bases left unmatched: 3. This CDR3 comprises 14 residues. The DNA for the CDR3 is TGTGCCAGCAGCTGGACAGGGAGGACCGGGGAGCTGTTTTTT. This sequence encodes CASSWTGRTGELFF.

The V and J genes are TRBV6-1 and TRBJ2-7; D might be TRBD2 (6 bases). Trimming cost V 5 bases and J 7 bases, with 9 bases left between them. This CDR3 is built from 11 residues. Germline CDR1 and CDR2: MNHNS and SASEGT. The CDR3 spells CASSRAGEQYF. In nucleotides, the CDR3 is TGTGCCAGCAGTAGGGCGGGGGAGCAGTACTTC.

V and J are TRBV6-2 or TRBV6-3 and TRBJ1-3, with D perhaps matching TRBD1 (5 bases). CDR3 length: 15 amino acids. The V gene's germline CDR1 is MNHEY and CDR2 SVGEGT. V lost 5 bases to trimming and J lost 0 bases, with 11 bases between them. CDR3 in amino acids: CASSRTSRSGNTIYF. In DNA, the CDR3 is TGTGCCAGCAGTCGGACATCCCGCTCTGGAAACACCATATATTTT.